Shown below are 32 T cell receptor beta chains from a single sample sequenced in a study of T cell repertoires in cytomegalovirus infection. MiXCR, run by TCRdb on the reads, gives a single entry per CDR3 protein. The sample records roughly 54,000 distinct CDR3 sequences, approximately 36% being singletons. Their recognized antigens are unknown. What was sequenced was PBMCs, sequenced either directly or after in vitro stimulation (not recorded which). These receptors were collected from a human donor in good health (CMV status not recorded). Some clones in this sample may be carry-over from other donors' samples.

This clonotype was recorded many times. The chain uses TRBV29-1 and TRBJ2-7; D possibly uses TRBD1 or TRBD2 (5 bases each). CDR1 is SQVTM and CDR2 is ANQGSEA in the germline V gene. The CDR3 covers 13 residues. Trimming shortened V by 1 base and J by 4 bases, and 11 bases separated the two germline ends. The CDR3 spells CSVEGGVWYEQYF. CDR3 coding DNA: TGCAGCGTTGAAGGAGGGGTCTGGTACGAGCAGTACTTC.

This clonotype was detected a few times. The chain is built from TRBV10-3 and TRBJ2-1; 7 bases line up with TRBD2. The CDR3 totals 16 residues. The ends lost 4 bases at V and 7 bases at J; junction bases unmatched: 13. Germline lookup yields CDR1 ENHRY and CDR2 SYGVKD. The CDR3 DNA reads as TGTGCCATCAGTGTTGTGGGGGGGGTTGCGAGGAATGAGCAGTTCTTC. The encoded protein is CAISVVGGVARNEQFF.

The sample holds many counts of this clonotype. The chain links TRBV7-2 to TRBJ2-1; 10 bases are shared with TRBD2. This CDR3 has 17 residues. Germline V gene data show CDR1 as SGHTA and CDR2 as FQGNSA. The V gene end was trimmed by 1 base and the J gene end by 3 bases; junction bases not matched to a gene: 6. The DNA of the CDR3 is TGTGCCAGCAGCTTAGTGGCTAGCGGGAGTAGCTACAATGAGCAGTTCTTC. Translation gives CASSLVASGSSYNEQFF.

The chain recombines TRBV5-6 with TRBJ2-1, with 9 bases lining up with TRBD2. Germline CDR1 is SGHDT and CDR2 is YYEEEE. After removal of 6 bases from V and 10 bases from J, the junction contained 8 bases not matched to a gene. CDR3 length: 13 amino acids. CDR3: CASTEAGGLEQFF. The CDR3 DNA reads as TGTGCCAGCACCGAGGCGGGGGGGCTCGAGCAGTTCTTC. The variable domain in full, completed from reference TRBV5-6 and TRBJ2-1, reads DAGVTQSPTHLIKTRGQQVTLRCSPKSGHDTVSWYQQALGQGPQFIFQYYEEEERQRGNFPDRFSGHQFPNYSSELNVNALLLGDSALYLCASTEAGGLEQFFGPGTRLTVL.

The CDR3 coding sequence is TGTGCCAGCAGCGAGTTAAGGGGGCAGACTAATGAAAAACTGTTTTTT. This sequence encodes CASSELRGQTNEKLFF. The gene calls are TRBV7-6 and TRBJ1-4; 7 positions match TRBD1. Germline trimming cut 5 bases from V and 2 bases from J; bases unmatched to any gene: 8. This CDR3 contains 16 residues. CDR1 and CDR2 from the germline V gene are SGHVS and FNYEAQ. Filled out from reference TRBV7-6 and TRBJ1-4, the complete variable domain reads GAGVSQSPRYKVTKRGQDVALRCDPISGHVSLYWYRQALGQGPEFLTYFNYEAQQDKSGLPNDRFSAERPEGSISTLTIQRTEQRDSAMYRCASSELRGQTNEKLFFGSGTQLSVL.

The CDR3 protein is CAISESPGTGFNHEQFF. DNA for the CDR3: TGTGCCATCAGTGAGTCGCCGGGGACGGGGTTTAACCATGAGCAGTTCTTC. This rearrangement joins TRBV10-3 to TRBJ2-1; D tentatively fits TRBD1 or TRBD2 (5 bases each). Per the germline V gene, CDR1 is ENHRY and CDR2 is SYGVKD. Between the trimmed V and J ends, which lost 0 bases and 8 bases, there was a span of 20 bases. This CDR3 contains 17 residues.

V and J are TRBV20-1 and TRBJ2-7; D gene uncertain. Trimming cost V 3 bases and J 6 bases, with 6 bases left between them. This CDR3 contains 10 residues. Germline V gives CDR1 DFQATT, CDR2 SNEGSKA (reference sequence). CDR3 protein: CSARVREQYF. The CDR3 region has the DNA TGCAGTGCTAGGGTACGCGAGCAGTACTTC.

The chain couples TRBV19 to TRBJ2-7; 9 nucleotides agree with TRBD1. Germline assignment: CDR1 LNHDA and CDR2 SQIVND (reference sequence). V shed 3 bases, J shed 5 bases, and the junction held 8 bases outside the gene matches. The CDR3 covers 15 residues. The CDR3 DNA sequence: TGTGCCAGTAGTATGGGCGAGGGACAGGGCCACGAGCAGTACTTC. This translates into CASSMGEGQGHEQYF.

The V gene is TRBV7-6, the J gene TRBJ2-3; 9 nucleotides line up with TRBD2. The J segment lost 3 bases and the V segment lost 5 bases, leaving 12 bases of the junction unmatched. CDR1 and CDR2 from the germline V gene are SGHVS and FNYEAQ. There are 17 residues in the CDR3. CDR3 sequence: CASSPRGVAGVTDTQYF. In nucleotides, the CDR3 is TGTGCCAGCAGCCCACGAGGGGTAGCGGGAGTAACAGATACGCAGTATTTT.

The chain couples TRBV19 to TRBJ1-2; 9 bases match TRBD1. CDR3 length: 14 amino acids. V lost 3 bases and J lost 4; bases outside the gene matches: 3. Germline CDR1 LNHDA, CDR2 SQIVND (reference sequence). The CDR3 protein is CASSMRTGVYGYTF. Here the CDR3 DNA reads TGTGCCAGTAGTATGCGGACAGGGGTCTATGGCTACACCTTC.

The chain combines TRBV7-6 with TRBJ2-3, with 7 bases matching TRBD1. The trim removed 2 bases at V and 6 bases at J, leaving 2 bases unmatched. The CDR3 runs 13 residues. CDR1 and CDR2 from the germline V gene are SGHVS and FNYEAQ. The CDR3 nucleotides are TGTGCCAGCAGCTTACTAGGGGGCGATACGCAGTATTTT. This sequence encodes CASSLLGGDTQYF.

For the CDR3, the DNA is TGTGCCAGCAGTTTAGTAGCGGGGACGACAGATACGCAGTATTTT. This encodes CASSLVAGTTDTQYF. The chain has TRBV12-3 or TRBV12-4 and TRBJ2-3, with TRBD2 identical over 8 bases. The CDR3 spans 15 residues. The junction had 3 bases not matched to a gene; V was cut back by 1 base and J by 3 bases.

The chain combines TRBV7-6 with TRBJ2-1, with 10 positions matching TRBD2. The CDR3 consists of 15 residues. V was clipped by 4 bases and J by 8 bases; unmatched bases: 8. CDR1 and CDR2 (germline): SGHVS, FNYEAQ. The CDR3 protein is CASSSPSGSNDEQFF. CDR3 bases: TGTGCCAGCAGCTCCCCTAGCGGGAGCAACGATGAGCAGTTCTTC.

The chain has TRBV20-1 and TRBJ2-3; the match to TRBD2 covers 7 bases. V lost 3 bases to trimming and J lost 3 bases; unmatched junction nucleotides: 3. The germline V gene has CDR1 DFQATT and CDR2 SNEGSKA (reference sequence). The CDR3 is 13 amino acids. The CDR3 DNA is TGCAGTGCTAGCGACGGGAGGACAGATACGCAGTATTTT. It is translated as CSASDGRTDTQYF.

In the case of this clonotype: The junction departs from the called germline gene at one end, perhaps through a read error. This rearrangement joins TRBV5-3 to TRBJ1-1; D perhaps matches TRBD1 (6 bases). TRBV5-3 is an open reading frame whose function is uncertain. The CDR3 is 14 residues long. Here the CDR3 reads CASSSQQGGTEAFF. The DNA for the CDR3 is TGTGCCAGCAGCTCCCAACAGGGTGGTACTGAAGCTTTCTTT.

This clonotype was recorded once. This chain links TRBV6-2 or TRBV6-3 with TRBJ1-1; D call uncertain. The CDR3 length is 11 residues. Germline V gives CDR1 MNHEY, CDR2 SVGEGT. V was pared by 7 bases and J by 5 bases, with 8 bases between. The CDR3 protein is CASIRGTEAFF. As DNA, the CDR3 is TGTGCCAGCATCCGCGGGACTGAAGCTTTCTTT.

This chain joins TRBV19 and TRBJ1-1, with D possibly matching TRBD1 (5 bases). Trimming removed 7 bases at V and 5 bases at J, with 17 bases between. This CDR3 is 14 amino acids long. Germline V gene data show CDR1 as LNHDA and CDR2 as SQIVND (reference sequence). The CDR3 bases are TGTGCCAGTACCCAGGCCCAGGGAAATACTGAAGCTTTCTTT. Translating gives CASTQAQGNTEAFF.

This chain uses TRBV5-4 with TRBJ2-1, with 9 bases identical to TRBD2. The CDR3 sequence is 15 residues long. The V gene end was trimmed by 0 bases and the J gene end by 8 bases; junction bases not matched to a gene: 6. Germline loops: CDR1 SGHNT, CDR2 YYREEE (reference sequence). This CDR3 is CASSLAAGGRDEQFF. Written as DNA, the CDR3 is TGTGCCAGCAGCTTGGCAGCGGGAGGTCGGGATGAGCAGTTCTTC.

CDR3 sequence: CASSPPGQAAKNIQYF. The CDR3 DNA follows: TGTGCCAGCTCACCCCCGGGACAGGCAGCCAAAAACATTCAGTACTTC. V and J are TRBV18 and TRBJ2-4; 8 bases are shared with TRBD1. V gave up 3 bases and J gave up 0 bases; unmatched junction bases: 4. This CDR3 is built from 16 residues. Germline V gene lookup returns CDR1 KGHSH and CDR2 LQKENI. The full variable domain, its missing parts supplied by reference TRBV18 and TRBJ2-4, is NAGVMQNPRHLVRRRGQEARLRCSPMKGHSHVYWYRQLPEEGLKFMVYLQKENIIDESGMPKERFSAEFPKEGPSILRIQQVVRGDSAAYFCASSPPGQAAKNIQYFGAGTRLSVL.

This clonotype was counted between two and nine times. V gene TRBV7-8 combines with J gene TRBJ2-7, with unresolved D. Germline V gene lookup returns CDR1 SGHVS and CDR2 FQNEAQ. The CDR3 contains 14 residues. V was pared by 4 bases and J by 0 bases, with 10 bases between. The CDR3 loop is CASSSTMSSYEQYF. CDR3 nucleotide sequence: TGTGCCAGCAGCTCAACCATGAGCTCCTACGAGCAGTACTTC.

This clonotype was detected many times. The chain is built from TRBV7-8 and TRBJ2-3; tentatively, D is TRBD1 (5 bases). The length of the CDR3 is 12 residues. Germline V gene sequence: CDR1 SGHVS, CDR2 FQNEAQ. Trimming took off 5 bases at V and 6 bases at J, with 9 bases between the two ends. The CDR3 sequence is CASSRAGDTQYF. CDR3 nucleotide sequence: TGTGCCAGCAGCCGGGCAGGGGATACGCAGTATTTT.

V and J are TRBV7-8 and TRBJ2-2; 8 bases match TRBD2. The germline gives CDR1 SGHVS, CDR2 FQNEAQ. This CDR3 region has 15 residues. Trimming cost V 1 base and J 7 bases; bases outside gene matches: 5. The CDR3 DNA reads TGTGCCAGCAGCTTAGTGACGGGGGGGTTCGGGGAGCTGTTTTTT. This sequence encodes CASSLVTGGFGELFF.

The rearrangement joins TRBV7-9 to TRBJ2-5; no clear D gene. The CDR3 spans 12 residues. Germline-derived CDR1 and CDR2 are SEHNR and FQNEAQ (reference sequence). Trimming shortened V by 3 bases and J by 2 bases, and 4 bases separated the two germline ends. The CDR3 loop is CASSLLQETQYF. The CDR3, as DNA: TGTGCCAGCAGCTTGTTACAAGAGACCCAGTACTTC.

The chain employs TRBV28 and TRBJ1-2; D is possibly TRBD1 (5 bases). Germline CDR1 and CDR2: MDHEN and SYDVKM. Trimming stripped 3 bases from V and 6 bases from J, with 17 bases between. This CDR3 comprises 15 residues. The CDR3 is CASSLNFGRVDGYTF. The CDR3 DNA follows: TGTGCCAGCAGTTTGAACTTCGGCAGGGTCGATGGCTACACCTTC.

This clonotype was recorded at least ten times. V is TRBV7-2 and J is TRBJ1-6, with 7 bases identical to TRBD1. This CDR3 contains 13 residues. V was pared by 5 bases and J by 12 bases, with 7 bases of the junction left unmatched. Germline CDR1 and CDR2: SGHTA and FQGNSA. CDR3 DNA: TGTGCCAGCAGCCCCCGGGGACAGAGACCCCTCCACTTT. Protein sequence: CASSPRGQRPLHF. The complete variable domain, with remaining parts taken from reference TRBV7-2 and TRBJ1-6, reads GAGVSQSPSNKVTEKGKDVELRCDPISGHTALYWYRQSLGQGLEFLIYFQGNSAPDKSGLPSDRFSAERTGGSVSTLTIQRTQQEDSAVYLCASSPRGQRPLHFGNGTRLTVT.

As DNA, the CDR3 is TGTGCCAGCAGCCCCATTAGACAGCCCCAGCATTTT. This translates into CASSPIRQPQHF. The chain has TRBV12-3 or TRBV12-4 and TRBJ1-5, with D unclear. CDR3 length: 12 amino acids. The ends were cut back, 6 bases at V and 7 bases at J, with 10 bases in the middle.

The chain carries TRBV27 and TRBJ1-2; TRBD1 agrees at 7 bases. Unmatched junction bases numbered 9, after V lost 6 bases and J lost 8 bases. Germline CDR1 is MNHEY and CDR2 is SMNVEV (reference sequence). This CDR3 is 13 amino acids long. The CDR3 sequence is CASSNDRVWGYTF. The CDR3 DNA is TGTGCCAGCAGCAACGACAGGGTATGGGGCTACACCTTC.

This clonotype was counted only a few times. The chain combines TRBV7-6 with TRBJ2-1; 7 nucleotides match TRBD2. Germline V gene lookup returns CDR1 SGHVS and CDR2 FNYEAQ. Trimming removed 4 bases from V and 5 bases from J; junction bases left unmatched: 14. CDR3 length: 17 amino acids. The CDR3 nucleotides are TGTGCCAGCAGCTCCCCCCGGCTAGCGGAAGTACACAATGAGCAGTTCTTC. Its translation is CASSSPRLAEVHNEQFF.

This clonotype was seen a handful of times. The V and J genes are TRBV12-3 or TRBV12-4 and TRBJ2-1, with TRBD2 identical over 11 bases. V trimming: 6 bases; J trimming: 0 bases; junction bases outside the gene matches: 10. The CDR3 is made up of 18 amino acids. The CDR3 here is CASSRGLAGLRSYNEQFF. The CDR3 DNA sequence: TGTGCCAGCAGCCGTGGACTAGCGGGCCTCCGCTCCTACAATGAGCAGTTCTTC.

This clonotype was recorded many times. The chain couples TRBV7-8 to TRBJ1-4; 9 nucleotides line up with TRBD1. The CDR3 length is 18 residues. V dropped 2 bases and J dropped 8; count of bases not matched to a gene: 15. In germline, CDR1 is SGHVS, CDR2 FQNEAQ. CDR3 bases: TGTGCCAGCAGCTTACACCAACAGGGGGCACGCCTAATCGAAAAACTGTTTTTT. Residues: CASSLHQQGARLIEKLFF. Together with reference TRBV7-8 and TRBJ1-4, the CDR3 gives the full variable domain: GAGVSQSPRYKVAKRGQDVALRCDPISGHVSLFWYQQALGQGPEFLTYFQNEAQLDKSGLPSDRFFAERPEGSVSTLKIQRTQQEDSAVYLCASSLHQQGARLIEKLFFGSGTQLSVL.

J is TRBJ2-5 and V is TRBV28, with a tentative D call TRBD1 (5 bases). The V and J ends lost 2 bases and 7 bases respectively, with 11 bases between them. The CDR3 is made up of 13 amino acids. Looked up from germline, CDR1 is MDHEN and CDR2 is SYDVKM. The CDR3 spells CASSLGPGWTQYF. The CDR3 nucleotides are TGTGCCAGCAGTTTAGGCCCAGGGTGGACCCAGTACTTC.

The chain recombines TRBV6-5 with TRBJ2-2; D gene unclear. Germline V gene sequence: CDR1 MNHEY, CDR2 SVGAGI. The CDR3 is 13 amino acids. Trimming took off 4 bases at V and 1 base at J, with 4 bases between the two ends. CDR3: CASSFLNTGELFF. In DNA form, the CDR3 reads TGTGCCAGCAGTTTCTTGAACACCGGGGAGCTGTTTTTT.